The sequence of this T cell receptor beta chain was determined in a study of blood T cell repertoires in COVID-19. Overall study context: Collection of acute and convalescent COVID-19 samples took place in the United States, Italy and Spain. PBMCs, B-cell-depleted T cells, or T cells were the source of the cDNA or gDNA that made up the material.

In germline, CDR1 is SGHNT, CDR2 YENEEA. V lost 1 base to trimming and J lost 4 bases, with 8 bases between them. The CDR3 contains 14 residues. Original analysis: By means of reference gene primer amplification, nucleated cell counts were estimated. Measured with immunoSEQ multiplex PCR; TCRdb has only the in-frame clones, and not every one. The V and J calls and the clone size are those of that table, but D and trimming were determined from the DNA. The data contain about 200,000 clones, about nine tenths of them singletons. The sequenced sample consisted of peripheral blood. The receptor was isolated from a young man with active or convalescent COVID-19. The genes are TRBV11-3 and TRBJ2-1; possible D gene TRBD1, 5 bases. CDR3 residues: CASSLATGYNEQFF. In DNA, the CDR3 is TGTGCCAGCAGCTTAGCAACAGGATACAATGAGCAGTTCTTC.